This T cell receptor (beta chain) was profiled in a study of early T cells in non-severe SARS-CoV-2 infection (dated by TCRdb to the early 2020s). About the study as a whole: Because TCR sequencing relied on bulk RNA taken from unsorted whole blood, pairing of alpha and beta chains was not possible.

Library preparation was by 5' RACE. TCRdb names NextSeq 500 as the instrument used. In the TCR library protocol, unique molecular identifiers were attached to individual cDNA molecules to correct for PCR bias and sequencing error. TCR alpha and beta chains were both sequenced, and the abundances of alpha and beta sequences in each sample were closely correlated with each other. In the original analysis: Decombinator V4 was used to annotate TCR sequences for V gene, J gene and CDR3. TCRs were defined as expanded if a significant change between any two time points was detected under a Poisson model with p below 0.0001. TCR abundances were normalised to the total number of TCRs sequenced in each sample and reported as counts per million. A search of VDJdb, accessed on 1 November 2021, was run for TCRs annotated to CMV, EBV and SARS-CoV-2, with TCRs annotated for multiple antigens excluded. Using fastp at Q25 and MiXCR, TCRdb reprocessed the public reads and kept productive beta chains. Each entry merges the rows of one CDR3 protein and shows their most common DNA and genes. The V and J calls were determined by TCRdb, not by the authors. The sample table shows 35,000 to 55,000 distinct CDR3 sequences, and about 6% are seen once. The top ten clonotypes cover around 20% of the sample.

The research as a whole found: VDJdb matching was skewed toward anti-spike CD8 responses, so virus-specific expansions were likely underestimated and private and CD4 specificities were missed.

A case-control design nested within a healthcare worker cohort in London, UK, was used, with weekly nasopharyngeal swab PCR tests and blood sampling performed. Between 23 and 31 March 2020, the week of the UK lockdown, healthcare workers were enrolled and then followed up weekly for as long as 16 weeks. Remarks on this clonotype: The specificity of this receptor is unknown. The record has no base qualities; no much larger clone is one base away.

This clonotype was sampled from an adult who was a healthcare worker with PCR-confirmed SARS-CoV-2 infection or an uninfected control (not recorded which). Specimen: whole blood, collected at baseline.

The nucleotides read TGCAGTGCTAGGGGAACCGCCACAGATACGCAGTATTTT. Its translation is CSARGTATDTQYF. The sequence is built from TRBV20-1 and TRBJ2-3, with no reliable assignment of the D segment. In the germline V gene (reference sequence), CDR1 corresponds to DFQATT and CDR2 to SNEGSKA. The CDR3 starts with the cysteine, ends with the phenylalanine, and has 13 residues. The only DNA kept is the CDR3, 39 bases in frame from the first base. V is reduced by 3 bases and J by 2 bases, leaving a spacing of 9 bases between them.